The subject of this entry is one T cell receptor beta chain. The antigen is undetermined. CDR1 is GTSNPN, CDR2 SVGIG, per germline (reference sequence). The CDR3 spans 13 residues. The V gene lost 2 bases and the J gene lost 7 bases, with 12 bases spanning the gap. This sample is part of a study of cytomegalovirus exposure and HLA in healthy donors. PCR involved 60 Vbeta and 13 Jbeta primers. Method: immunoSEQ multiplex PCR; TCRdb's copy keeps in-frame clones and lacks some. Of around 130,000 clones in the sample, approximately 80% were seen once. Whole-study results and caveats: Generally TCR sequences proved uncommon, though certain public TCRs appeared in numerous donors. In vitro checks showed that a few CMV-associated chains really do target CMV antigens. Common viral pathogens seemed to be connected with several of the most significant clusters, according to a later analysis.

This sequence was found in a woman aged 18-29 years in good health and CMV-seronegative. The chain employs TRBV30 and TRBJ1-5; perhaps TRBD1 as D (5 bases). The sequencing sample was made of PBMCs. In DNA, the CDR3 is TGTGCCTGGAGTAGTCAGGGTGGGCAGCCCCAGCATTTT. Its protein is CAWSSQGGQPQHF.